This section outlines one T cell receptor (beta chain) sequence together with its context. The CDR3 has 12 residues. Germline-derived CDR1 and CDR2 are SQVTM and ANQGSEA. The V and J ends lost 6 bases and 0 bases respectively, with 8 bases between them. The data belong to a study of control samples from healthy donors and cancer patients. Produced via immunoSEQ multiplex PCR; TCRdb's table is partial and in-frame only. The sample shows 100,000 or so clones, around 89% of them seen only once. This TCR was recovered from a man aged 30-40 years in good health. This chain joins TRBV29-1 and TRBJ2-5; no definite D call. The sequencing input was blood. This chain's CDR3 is CSVRLYQETQYF. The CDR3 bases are TGCAGCGTCAGGTTGTACCAAGAGACCCAGTACTTC.